This T cell receptor (beta chain) was found in a study of T cell responses to AZD1222 COVID-19 vaccine. Note on this clone: The antigen remains undetermined.

Profiling relied on immunoSEQ multiplex PCR, and the TCRdb table lists in-frame clones only, not all of them. This sample yields 210,000 or so clones, of which approximately 94% are seen a single time; roughly 1.8% belongs to the top ten. The CDR3 spans 16 residues. With V trimmed by 5 bases and J by 5 bases, 13 bases remained unmatched. The germline CDR1 and CDR2 sequences are MNHEY and SMNVEV (reference sequence). The study's findings and limits: Regions 160-218 and 743-854 dominated among vaccine-associated CD4 TCRs spanning spike. Only a handful of people who got AZD1222 tested seropositive at baseline. Clonal diversity was possibly underestimated, and white British individuals and females predominated among donors.

The TCR comes from an adult who received the MenACWY meningococcal vaccine as a control. V usage is TRBV27 and J usage is TRBJ2-5, with TRBD1 matching 8 bases. This specimen was peripheral blood, taken 28 days after the second dose of the MenACWY control vaccine. Here the CDR3 DNA reads TGTGCCAGCAGTCCCCTGGACAGGGTGGGGCGGGAGACCCAGTACTTC. This gives the protein CASSPLDRVGRETQYF.